The rows below give T cell receptor beta chains drawn from one sample of a study of blood T cell repertoires in COVID-19. The repertoire was sequenced with immunoSEQ multiplex PCR; TCRdb's copy has only in-frame clones and lacks some. The sample has tens of thousands of clones; just over 85% are singletons. Sequences were obtained from peripheral blood. These receptors came from a man aged 35 to 55 with acute or convalescent COVID-19. CDR3s include the opening cysteine and the closing phenylalanine or tryptophan. A D gene is named only where the DNA matches it firmly. A clone size is listed for some rows: how often the clone was seen (once, few, many), or a class if it is expanded.

abundance	v_gene	j_gene	len	d_gene	CDR3nt	CDR3aa
NA	TRBV10-2	TRBJ2-2	15	NA	TGCGCCAGCAGTGTGCGGCCTTTAAACACCGGGGAGCTGTTTTTT	CASSVRPLNTGELFF
NA	TRBV3-1/TRBV3-2	TRBJ1-3	12	NA	TGTGCCAGCAGCCATATCGGAAACACCATATATTTT	CASSHIGNTIYF
NA	TRBV6-6	TRBJ2-5	14	TRBD2	TGTGCCAGCATCCTGGGGGGAGGGGAAGAGACCCAGTACTTC	CASILGGGEETQYF
NA	TRBV3-1/TRBV3-2	TRBJ2-1	15	TRBD2	TGTGCCAGCAGCCCCCGGGGGGTTAGCTTCGGTGAGCAGTTCTTC	CASSPRGVSFGEQFF
NA	TRBV7-9	TRBJ1-5	16	TRBD1	TGTGCCAGCAGCTTAAATTGGGACAGGGATGGTCAGCCCCAGCATTTT	CASSLNWDRDGQPQHF
NA	TRBV18	TRBJ1-1	14	NA	TGTGCCAGCTTATTGACAGGCGGAAACACTGAAGCTTTCTTT	CASLLTGGNTEAFF
NA	TRBV5-1	TRBJ1-4	13	NA	TGCGCCAGCAGCGGGGCCTTAGAAGAAAAACTGTTTTTT	CASSGALEEKLFF
NA	TRBV6-1	TRBJ2-3	13	TRBD2	TGTGCCAGCAGTGAAGGCGGGGGAGTGACGCAGTATTTT	CASSEGGGVTQYF
NA	TRBV30	TRBJ1-1	13	NA	TGTGCCTGGCAGACCGCAGGGGTTAATGAAGCTTTCTTT	CAWQTAGVNEAFF
NA	TRBV7-2	TRBJ2-1	18	NA	TGTGCCAGCAGCCCCGGGGGGCCCATCCTCAGCTCCTACAATGAGCAGTTCTTC	CASSPGGPILSSYNEQFF
NA	TRBV7-9	TRBJ1-2	14	NA	TGTGCCAGCAGCTCAACAGAAGCCCCCTATGGCTACACCTTC	CASSSTEAPYGYTF
NA	TRBV10-3	TRBJ2-7	17	NA	TGTGCCATCAGTGAGTCAGGGCCGGGACTGTCTTTGGACGAGCAGTACTTC	CAISESGPGLSLDEQYF
NA	TRBV5-1	TRBJ2-5	17	TRBD2	TGCGCCAGCAGCTTGGGAGTAACACTAGCGGCCCAAGAGACCCAGTACTTC	CASSLGVTLAAQETQYF
NA	TRBV12-1	TRBJ2-1	16	NA	TGTGCCAGCAGCTTGAGGCCTGGGTCTTGGGACAATGAGCAGTTCTTC	CASSLRPGSWDNEQFF
once	TRBV19	TRBJ1-1	14	TRBD1	TGTGCCAGTAGTATTCGACAGGGGTCCACTGAAGCTTTCTTT	CASSIRQGSTEAFF
medium-sized	TRBV5-6	TRBJ2-7	16	NA	TGTGCCAGCAGCTTGGTAGGGTCGGGGTTCCCCTACGAGCAGTACTTC	CASSLVGSGFPYEQYF
NA	TRBV3-1/TRBV3-2	TRBJ1-6	15	NA	TGTGCCAGCAGCCAAGATTCCTTCTATAATTCACCCCTCCACTTT	CASSQDSFYNSPLHF
NA	TRBV11-2	TRBJ2-2	19	NA	TGTGCCAGCAGCTTTTCAGACACCGGAGGGAGGAAGAGGACCGGGGAGCTGTTTTTT	CASSFSDTGGRKRTGELFF
NA	TRBV18	TRBJ1-1	11	TRBD1	TGTGCCAGCTCACCGGACAGGGGAGCTTTCTTT	CASSPDRGAFF
NA	TRBV19	TRBJ1-1	14	NA	TGTGCCAGTAGTACGAACAGGGTAGGAACTGAAGCTTTCTTT	CASSTNRVGTEAFF
once	TRBV5-1	TRBJ2-5	14	NA	TGCGCCAGCAGCTTGGAGGGGCCGGTAGAGACCCAGTACTTC	CASSLEGPVETQYF
NA	TRBV7-2	TRBJ2-5	15	TRBD2	TGTGCCAGCAGCTCGACTAGCGGGGCCGCCGAGACCCAGTACTTC	CASSSTSGAAETQYF
NA	TRBV29-1	TRBJ1-1	12	NA	TGCAGCGTTGCTTCGTCTGCCGGTGAAGCTTTCTTT	CSVASSAGEAFF
NA	TRBV24-1	TRBJ2-1	15	NA	TGTGCCACCAGTGAGGCGGGGGCCACGTGGAGTGAGCAGTTCTTC	CATSEAGATWSEQFF
NA	TRBV28	TRBJ1-6	20	NA	TGTGCCAGCAGTTTTCTTTCGGGGATCCGCGGAACCAACGTCAATTCACCCCTCCACTTT	CASSFLSGIRGTNVNSPLHF
NA	TRBV12-3/TRBV12-4	TRBJ1-5	11	NA	TGTGCCAGCAGTATTTCGGGGGCCCAGCATTTT	CASSISGAQHF
once	TRBV19	TRBJ1-2	16	TRBD1	TGTGCCAGTAACCCAGGAGGACAGGGTATATTCTATGGCTACACCTTC	CASNPGGQGIFYGYTF
NA	TRBV2	TRBJ2-4	14	NA	TGTGCCAGCAGTAAACAGGGAAGTGGCAACATTCAGTACTTC	CASSKQGSGNIQYF
NA	TRBV24-1	TRBJ1-2	14	TRBD1	TGTGCCACCAGTGATCGACAGGGGGCAGGCGGCTACACCTTC	CATSDRQGAGGYTF
NA	TRBV11-3	TRBJ2-7	14	NA	TGTGCCAGCAGCTTAGCCCCTACAGGGTTCGAGCAGTACTTC	CASSLAPTGFEQYF
NA	TRBV14	TRBJ1-3	17	NA	TGTGCCAGCAGCCCCCGTCAGGGAACGATCTCTGGAAACACCATATATTTT	CASSPRQGTISGNTIYF
NA	TRBV10-2	TRBJ1-6	13	NA	TGCGCCAGCAGCGGGCAGGGTGTTTCACCCCTCCACTTT	CASSGQGVSPLHF
once	TRBV5-8	TRBJ1-5	13	NA	TGTGCCAGCAGCTCTACAGGAAATCAGCCCCAGCATTTT	CASSSTGNQPQHF
NA	TRBV5-5	TRBJ2-5	15	TRBD2	TGTGCCAGCAGCTTGGAAGGGACTAGTGGTGAGACCCAGTACTTC	CASSLEGTSGETQYF
NA	TRBV7-2	TRBJ1-3	15	TRBD1	TGTGCCAGCAGCCATGGACAGGGTTCTGGAAACACCATATATTTT	CASSHGQGSGNTIYF
NA	TRBV2	TRBJ1-2	12	TRBD1	TGTGCCAGCAGACGGGACAGTCCGGGCGACACCTTC	CASRRDSPGDTF
few	TRBV25-1	TRBJ1-1	13	NA	TGTGCCCGCCTAACAGGCAAGAACACTGAAGCTTTCTTT	CARLTGKNTEAFF